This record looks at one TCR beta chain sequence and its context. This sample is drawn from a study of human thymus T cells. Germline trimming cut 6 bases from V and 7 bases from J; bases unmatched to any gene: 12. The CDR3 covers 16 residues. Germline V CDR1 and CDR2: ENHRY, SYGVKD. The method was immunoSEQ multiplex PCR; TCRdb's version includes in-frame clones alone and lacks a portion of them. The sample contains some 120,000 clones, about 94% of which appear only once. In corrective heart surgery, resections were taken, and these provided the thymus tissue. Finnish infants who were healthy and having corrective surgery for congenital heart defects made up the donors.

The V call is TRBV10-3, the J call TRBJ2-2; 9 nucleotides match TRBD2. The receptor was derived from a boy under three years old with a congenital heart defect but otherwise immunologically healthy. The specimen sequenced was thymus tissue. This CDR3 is CAIRISGGLRNGELFF. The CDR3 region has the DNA TGTGCCATCAGGATTAGCGGGGGCCTTCGGAACGGGGAGCTGTTTTTT.